Each of the 25 T cell receptor beta chains below was sequenced from the same sample in a study of graft-versus-host responses after intestinal transplantation. Sequenced by immunoSEQ multiplex PCR; TCRdb stores in-frame clones only, minus some. Of 35,000 to 45,000 clones detected, around nine tenths appear once; the ten largest clones hold roughly 7.1%. Sequenced material: PBMCs, taken almost 270 days after transplant. Source of these receptors: a human patient who received an intestinal transplant, so some T cells may come from the graft donor.

The V and J genes are TRBV5-1 and TRBJ1-6; D is unclear. V was clipped by 7 bases and J by 7 bases, with 12 bases between them. The germline CDR1 and CDR2 sequences are SGHRS and YFSETQ. The CDR3 consists of 13 residues. This CDR3 reads CASGSRPNSPLHF. The CDR3 DNA sequence: TGCGCCAGCGGCTCCCGCCCAAATTCACCCCTCCACTTT.

The chain combines TRBV5-4 with TRBJ2-3; D is possibly TRBD1 or TRBD2 (5 bases each). Per the germline V gene, CDR1 is SGHNT and CDR2 is YYREEE (reference sequence). The V gene lost 4 bases and the J gene lost 2 bases, with 17 bases spanning the gap. This CDR3 has 16 residues. The CDR3 nucleotides are TGTGCCAGCAGCCGTTATTCTGGGGGTACCACAGATACGCAGTATTTT. This gives the protein CASSRYSGGTTDTQYF.

The chain uses TRBV29-1 and TRBJ2-5; D might be TRBD1 (5 bases). This CDR3 comprises 15 residues. Trimming stripped 3 bases from V and 2 bases from J, with 16 bases between. Germline V lookup: CDR1 SQVTM, CDR2 ANQGSEA. As DNA, the CDR3 is TGCAGCGTTGACGGTAGGAGACAGAATCAAGAGACCCAGTACTTC. This encodes CSVDGRRQNQETQYF.

The J gene is TRBJ1-3, the V gene TRBV7-8, with a tentative D call TRBD1 (5 bases). CDR1 and CDR2 from the germline V gene are SGHVS and FQNEAQ. This CDR3 comprises 18 residues. Trimming cost V 3 bases and J 0 bases, with 18 bases left between them. CDR3 sequence (DNA): TGTGCCAGCAGCTTTTACTCCGGGACGCAGTTCTCTGGAAACACCATATATTTT. This translates into CASSFYSGTQFSGNTIYF.

V usage is TRBV6-5 and J usage is TRBJ1-2; tentative D call: TRBD1 (5 bases). V lost 7 bases to trimming and J lost 2 bases, with 14 bases between them. Per the germline V gene, CDR1 is MNHEY and CDR2 is SVGAGI. The CDR3 has 14 residues. The CDR3 DNA follows: TGTGCCAGCACGAGGTTGGGGCCAAACTATGGCTACACCTTC. Amino acid sequence: CASTRLGPNYGYTF.

For the CDR3, the DNA is TGTGCCAGCAGCGGGACAGGGTTGGGCTACACCTTC. This encodes CASSGTGLGYTF. This rearrangement joins TRBV9 to TRBJ1-2; 8 bases map to TRBD1. V shed 3 bases and J 8 bases; nucleotides not matched to a gene: 3. This CDR3 is built from 12 residues. Looked up from germline, CDR1 is SGDLS and CDR2 is YYNGEE.

The CDR3, as DNA: TGTGCCAGCAGCCCGGGGAGTAATAATTCACCCCTCCACTTT. It yields the protein CASSPGSNNSPLHF. The V and J genes are TRBV27 and TRBJ1-6; D is ambiguous. Germline CDR1 is MNHEY and CDR2 is SMNVEV (reference sequence). V dropped 6 bases and J dropped 5 bases, with 11 bases sitting between them. This CDR3 contains 14 residues.

The gene calls are TRBV5-4 and TRBJ2-1; TRBD2 aligns across 8 bases. Germline V gene data show CDR1 as SGHNT and CDR2 as YYREEE (reference sequence). CDR3 length: 16 residues. J lost 3 bases, V lost 4 bases, and 9 bases had no gene match. DNA for the CDR3: TGTGCCAGCAGCCCCGACCAGCGGGGGAGCTACAATGAGCAGTTCTTC. Amino acids: CASSPDQRGSYNEQFF.

V gene TRBV7-9 combines with J gene TRBJ2-2, with D unclear. This CDR3 has 17 amino acids. The germline V gene has CDR1 SEHNR and CDR2 FQNEAQ (reference sequence). V was pared by 7 bases and J by 1 base, with 19 bases between. The chain's CDR3 is CASNPKARQRNTGELFF. DNA for the CDR3: TGTGCCAGCAACCCCAAGGCGAGGCAAAGGAACACCGGGGAGCTGTTTTTT.

The rearrangement joins TRBV29-1 to TRBJ2-7; TRBD1 matches 8 bases. In germline, CDR1 is SQVTM, CDR2 ANQGSEA. The ends lost 6 bases at V and 2 bases at J; junction bases unmatched: 6. CDR3 length: 13 amino acids. This chain's CDR3 is CSVLTGAAYEQYF. The CDR3 DNA reads TGCAGCGTCCTGACAGGGGCCGCCTACGAGCAGTACTTC.

This clone appeared a single time. The chain uses TRBV27 and TRBJ2-2; D not resolved. The CDR3 length is 12 residues. V was clipped by 1 base and J by 7 bases, with 4 bases between them. Germline loops: CDR1 MNHEY, CDR2 SMNVEV (reference sequence). This CDR3 is CASSLLGGELFF. The DNA of the CDR3 is TGTGCCAGCAGTTTATTGGGCGGGGAGCTGTTTTTT.

V gene TRBV19 combines with J gene TRBJ1-2; 9 bases fit TRBD1. V gave up 2 bases and J gave up 3 bases; unmatched junction bases: 4. The CDR3 runs 15 residues. Germline V lookup: CDR1 LNHDA, CDR2 SQIVND (reference sequence). CDR3 in DNA: TGTGCCAGTAGTATAAACGGACAGGGGTACTATGGCTACACCTTC. Its protein is CASSINGQGYYGYTF. Full variable domain (outside the CDR3, taken from reference TRBV19 and TRBJ1-2): DGGITQSPKYLFRKEGQNVTLSCEQNLNHDAMYWYRQDPGQGLRLIYYSQIVNDFQKGDIAEGYSVSREKKESFPLTVTSAQKNPTAFYLCASSINGQGYYGYTFGSGTRLTVV.

The J gene is TRBJ2-2, the V gene TRBV21-1; the D call in the table, TRBD1, was not verified against the DNA. TRBV21-1 is a known pseudogene. The CDR3 totals 15 residues. The CDR3 nucleotides are TGTGCCAGCAGCTGGACAGGGGAAAACACCGGGGAGCTGTTTTTT. Translated: CASSWTGENTGELFF.

The gene calls are TRBV5-4 and TRBJ2-2, with no clear D. CDR1 is SGHNT, CDR2 YYREEE, per germline (reference sequence). The V end was cut by 5 bases, the J end by 0 bases, with 11 bases between. This CDR3 is 15 amino acids long. The CDR3 DNA reads TGTGCCAGCAGTTTCGACAACTCGAACACCGGGGAGCTGTTTTTT. It yields the protein CASSFDNSNTGELFF.

The chain carries TRBV7-9 and TRBJ2-1, with TRBD2 identical over 8 bases. From germline, CDR1 is SEHNR and CDR2 FQNEAQ (reference sequence). The junction had 7 bases not matched to a gene; V was cut back by 1 base and J by 8 bases. CDR3 size: 15 residues. DNA of the CDR3: TGTGCCAGCAGCTTAGTCGGGGGGGCCCTCGATGAGCAGTTCTTC. It yields the protein CASSLVGGALDEQFF.

The V call is TRBV6-1, the J call TRBJ2-7; TRBD2 might be the D (5 bases). Trimming left V 5 bases short and J 5 bases short, with 7 bases between. This CDR3 contains 11 residues. Germline V gives CDR1 MNHNS, CDR2 SASEGT. The CDR3, as DNA: TGTGCCAGCAGTTACGGGGACGAGCAGTACTTC. This translates into CASSYGDEQYF.

V is TRBV27 and J is TRBJ1-5; D call uncertain. The V gene lost 5 bases and the J gene lost 3 bases, with 14 bases spanning the gap. The germline CDR1 and CDR2 sequences are MNHEY and SMNVEV (reference sequence). The CDR3 extends over 15 amino acids. For the CDR3, the DNA is TGTGCCAGCAGTCCAGACCGATCCTCCAATCAGCCCCAGCATTTT. It encodes CASSPDRSSNQPQHF.

This clone turned up a few times. The genes are TRBV5-1 and TRBJ1-5; 7 bases align to TRBD1. The germline gives CDR1 SGHRS, CDR2 YFSETQ. After removal of 3 bases from V and 2 bases from J, the junction contained 2 bases not matched to a gene. The CDR3 is made up of 14 amino acids. CDR3 loop: CASSSGGGNQPQHF. CDR3 sequence (DNA): TGCGCCAGCAGCTCAGGGGGGGGCAATCAGCCCCAGCATTTT.

The chain links TRBV14 to TRBJ2-7; tentative D call: TRBD1 (5 bases). Germline V gene sequence: CDR1 SGHDN, CDR2 FVKESK. Trimming removed 11 bases from V and 3 bases from J, with 14 bases in between. This CDR3 comprises 12 residues. In nucleotides, the CDR3 is TGTGCCTCCGGACATTCTCGCTACGAGCAGTACTTC. Translation: CASGHSRYEQYF.

CDR3 DNA sequence: TGCGCCAGCAGCTTGGGGGTAGCAGGGGATACGCAGTATTTT. Amino acids: CASSLGVAGDTQYF. This sequence joins TRBV5-1 and TRBJ2-3, with a possible D match to TRBD1 (5 bases). The CDR3 has 14 amino acids. V was shortened by 0 bases and J by 6 bases, with 11 bases between the two germline ends. The germline V gene encodes CDR1 SGHRS and CDR2 YFSETQ.

CDR3 region: CAWSGGPAEQYF. The CDR3 nucleotides are TGTGCCTGGAGTGGAGGGCCCGCGGAGCAGTACTTC. This chain links TRBV30 with TRBJ2-7; D is possibly TRBD2 (5 bases). This CDR3 spans 12 amino acids. Trimming removed 1 base from V and 7 bases from J, with 11 bases in between. From germline, CDR1 is GTSNPN and CDR2 SVGIG (reference sequence).

This chain links TRBV6-1 with TRBJ1-2; D not resolved. The germline V and J ends were trimmed by 3 bases and 5 bases, with 10 bases remaining between them. Per germline, CDR1 MNHNS and CDR2 SASEGT. This CDR3 has 13 residues. The CDR3 sequence is CASSEESGYGYTF. For the CDR3, the DNA is TGTGCCAGCAGTGAGGAAAGTGGATATGGCTACACCTTC.

V gene TRBV4-1 combines with J gene TRBJ2-7, with 9 nucleotides matching TRBD2. Per the germline V gene, CDR1 is MGHRA and CDR2 is YSYEKL. The CDR3 totals 14 residues. The junction had 2 bases not matched to a gene; V was cut back by 1 base and J by 4 bases. The CDR3 region is CASSQGTSAYEQYF. The CDR3 nucleotides read TGCGCCAGCAGCCAAGGGACTAGCGCATACGAGCAGTACTTC.

V gene TRBV7-9 combines with J gene TRBJ1-2; D is unresolved. V lost 5 bases and J lost 2, with 9 bases in between. Germline CDR1 reads SEHNR; CDR2 reads FQNEAQ (reference sequence). This CDR3 is 13 amino acids long. The DNA of the CDR3 is TGTGCCAGCAGCAGAGGACGGAACTATGGCTACACCTTC. Translation: CASSRGRNYGYTF.

The chain is built from TRBV12-5 and TRBJ1-1; D perhaps matches TRBD1 (5 bases). CDR1 is LGHNT and CDR2 is FRNRAP in the germline V gene. This CDR3 comprises 14 residues. V dropped 1 base and J dropped 2 bases, with 8 bases sitting between them. CDR3 in amino acids: CASGLARGNTEAFF. CDR3 DNA sequence: TGTGCTAGTGGTTTGGCCCGGGGCAACACTGAAGCTTTCTTT.